The 30 T cell receptor beta chains below come from one sample, sequenced in a study of T cell responses to AZD1222 COVID-19 vaccine. Assay: immunoSEQ multiplex PCR; the TCRdb copy retains only in-frame clones and omits some. The sample holds about 72,000 clones; 86% are singletons and the top ten take 2% to 2.5%. This specimen was peripheral blood, taken on day 0 of AZD1222 vaccination. The receptors stem from an adult in good health.

In its sample, this clone was seen once. This sequence joins TRBV15 and TRBJ1-2; D remains ambiguous. V lost 3 bases and J 0 bases, leaving 11 bases between the germline ends. The CDR3 extends over 15 amino acids. The germline gives CDR1 LNHNV, CDR2 YYDKDF (reference sequence). The CDR3 DNA follows: TGTGCCACCAGCAGGGACGGGGAATCTAACTATGGCTACACCTTC. Translating it yields CATSRDGESNYGYTF. The variable domain in full, completed from reference TRBV15 and TRBJ1-2, reads DAMVIQNPRYQVTQFGKPVTLSCSQTLNHNVMYWYQQKSSQAPKLLFHYYDKDFNNEADTPDNFQSRRPNTSFCFLDIRSPGLGDTAMYLCATSRDGESNYGYTFGSGTRLTVV.

This chain connects TRBV18 to TRBJ2-5; D ambiguous. This CDR3 contains 12 residues. Germline assignment: CDR1 KGHSH and CDR2 LQKENI. Between the trimmed V and J ends, which lost 4 bases and 2 bases, there was a span of 5 bases. CDR3 DNA: TGTGCCAGCTCACTTTTTCAAGAGACCCAGTACTTC. Translating gives CASSLFQETQYF. Filled out from reference TRBV18 and TRBJ2-5, the complete variable domain reads NAGVMQNPRHLVRRRGQEARLRCSPMKGHSHVYWYRQLPEEGLKFMVYLQKENIIDESGMPKERFSAEFPKEGPSILRIQQVVRGDSAAYFCASSLFQETQYFGPGTRLLVL.

The V and J genes are TRBV9 and TRBJ1-5; a possible D gene is TRBD1 (5 bases). CDR3 size: 14 residues. V lost 0 bases and J lost 7, with 11 bases in between. CDR1 is SGDLS, CDR2 YYNGEE, per germline. CDR3 DNA sequence: TGTGCCAGCAGCGTAGGAACAGGCAGCCAGCCCCAGCATTTT. This codes for CASSVGTGSQPQHF.

The V call is TRBV7-2, the J call TRBJ1-5, with a weak D call TRBD1 (6 bases). V gave up 6 bases and J gave up 1 base, with 13 bases separating them. From germline, CDR1 is SGHTA and CDR2 FQGNSA. The CDR3 totals 15 residues. CDR3 in DNA: TGTGCCAGCAGTGGGGGCGAAAGGAGCAATCAGCCCCAGCATTTT. Translating it yields CASSGGERSNQPQHF.

This rearrangement joins TRBV4-2 to TRBJ2-3; maybe TRBD2 (5 bases). V shed 1 base and J shed 0 bases, with 8 bases lying between them. Germline assignment: CDR1 LGHNA and CDR2 YNFKEQ. The CDR3 sequence is 15 residues long. The CDR3 bases are TGTGCCAGCAGCCAAGGGACTGACAGCACAGATACGCAGTATTTT. It translates to CASSQGTDSTDTQYF.

The J gene is TRBJ2-3, the V gene TRBV28, with 12 positions matching TRBD1. V lost 5 bases to trimming and J lost 5 bases; unmatched junction nucleotides: 8. Looked up from germline, CDR1 is MDHEN and CDR2 is SYDVKM. The CDR3 covers 16 residues. For the CDR3, the DNA is TGTGCCAGCAGTACCGGGGGACAGGGGGCGGGAGATACGCAGTATTTT. Translating it yields CASSTGGQGAGDTQYF.

V is TRBV18 and J is TRBJ2-5, with D maybe TRBD1 (5 bases). The germline gives CDR1 KGHSH, CDR2 LQKENI. V was shortened by 6 bases and J by 4 bases, with 15 bases between the two germline ends. This CDR3 spans 14 amino acids. The CDR3 region is CASSEERGSETQYF. In DNA form, the CDR3 reads TGTGCCAGCTCCGAGGAAAGGGGCTCAGAGACCCAGTACTTC.

The chain links TRBV4-2 to TRBJ1-1; D remains ambiguous. Trimming stripped 1 base from V and 3 bases from J, with 9 bases between. This CDR3 spans 14 amino acids. Per germline, CDR1 LGHNA and CDR2 YNFKEQ. CDR3 residues: CASSQGQLYTEAFF. CDR3 bases: TGTGCCAGCAGCCAAGGGCAGCTTTACACTGAAGCTTTCTTT.

The chain combines TRBV3-1 (or the pseudogene TRBV3-2) with TRBJ2-7, with D perhaps matching TRBD2 (7 bases). The CDR3 length is 19 residues. Trimming stripped 1 base from V and 0 bases from J, with 22 bases between. Germline CDR1 is LGHDT and CDR2 is YNNKEL (reference sequence). The CDR3 nucleotides read TGTGCCAGCAGCCAAGGTGGTGTGGGAGGGAGGGGGAGCTCCTACGAGCAGTACTTC. This codes for CASSQGGVGGRGSSYEQYF.

V usage is TRBV6-5 and J usage is TRBJ1-1; D gene uncertain. V shed 3 bases and J shed 6 bases, with 11 bases lying between them. CDR1 and CDR2 (germline): MNHEY, SVGAGI. The CDR3 length is 13 residues. The chain's CDR3 is CASSYDDPSEAFF. The CDR3 DNA reads TGTGCCAGCAGTTATGATGACCCATCTGAAGCTTTCTTT.

The chain uses TRBV7-3 and TRBJ1-2; 7 bases line up with TRBD1. From germline, CDR1 is SGHTA and CDR2 FQGTGA. The junction had 7 bases not matched to a gene; V was cut back by 5 bases and J by 7 bases. This CDR3 has 13 amino acids. CDR3 protein: CASSPVEGAGYTF. The CDR3 coding sequence is TGTGCCAGCAGCCCAGTGGAGGGGGCTGGCTACACCTTC.

V usage is TRBV7-2 and J usage is TRBJ1-3; D unresolved. The V end was cut by 3 bases, the J end by 3 bases, with 3 bases between. CDR1 is SGHTA and CDR2 is FQGNSA in the germline V gene. The CDR3 has 12 amino acids. CDR3 loop: CASSFLGNTIYF. CDR3 nucleotides: TGTGCCAGCAGCTTCCTTGGAAACACCATATATTTT.

The chain employs TRBV7-9 and TRBJ2-7; no clear D. Trimming removed 6 bases from V and 3 bases from J, with 15 bases in between. This CDR3 is built from 14 residues. The germline V gene encodes CDR1 SEHNR and CDR2 FQNEAQ (reference sequence). The CDR3 sequence: CASSSPTENYEQYF. CDR3 in DNA: TGTGCCAGCAGTTCGCCTACAGAGAACTACGAGCAGTACTTC.

J is TRBJ1-4 and V is TRBV15; 10 nucleotides align to TRBD1. J lost 15 bases, V lost 5 bases, and 15 bases had no gene match. Germline assignment: CDR1 LNHNV and CDR2 YYDKDF (reference sequence). The CDR3 sequence is 15 residues long. CDR3 DNA sequence: TGTGCCACCAGCCCGTCCCCGGGACAGGGGCCGAGGTTGTTTTTT. This codes for CATSPSPGQGPRLFF.

This clone was found once. V usage is TRBV6-1 and J usage is TRBJ1-5; D is unresolved. Germline CDR1 MNHNS, CDR2 SASEGT. This CDR3 has 16 amino acids. Trimming pared 4 bases from V and 0 bases from J, leaving 13 bases between. CDR3 amino acids: CASSGRTIGSNQPQHF. The CDR3 DNA reads as TGTGCCAGCAGTGGCCGGACGATCGGTAGCAATCAGCCCCAGCATTTT.

The genes are TRBV3-1 (or the pseudogene TRBV3-2) and TRBJ1-3; D gene uncertain. The CDR3 covers 15 residues. The germline CDR1 and CDR2 sequences are LGHDT and YNNKEL (reference sequence). Trimming took 5 bases from V and 1 from J, leaving 12 bases between them. The CDR3 DNA sequence: TGTGCCAGCAGCTCGCAGACGACATCTGGAAACACCATATATTTT. Protein: CASSSQTTSGNTIYF.

V and J are TRBV7-2 and TRBJ2-1; 8 bases align to TRBD1. Per germline, CDR1 SGHTA and CDR2 FQGNSA. Trimming took 5 bases from V and 5 from J; bases not matched to a gene: 5. There are 14 residues in the CDR3. CDR3 DNA: TGTGCCAGCAGCCCGGACAGGGAAGACAATGAGCAGTTCTTC. Amino acids: CASSPDREDNEQFF.

A word on this clone: The same CDR3 arises from other DNA sequences in this sample as well. The rearrangement uses TRBV7-2 and TRBJ1-2; D is ambiguous. CDR1 SGHTA and CDR2 FQGNSA come from the germline V gene. The CDR3 is 12 amino acids. Trimming removed 4 bases at V and 5 bases at J, with 8 bases between. CDR3 nucleotides: TGTGCCAGCAGCTCCGTTGGGTATGGCTACACCTTC. As protein: CASSSVGYGYTF.

The chain employs TRBV19 and TRBJ1-3; 8 positions agree with TRBD1. This CDR3 contains 15 residues. Looked up from germline, CDR1 is LNHDA and CDR2 is SQIVND (reference sequence). V lost 5 bases, J lost 2 bases, and 5 bases stayed unmatched. CDR3 sequence reads: CASSPGTGPGNTIYF. The CDR3 DNA reads as TGTGCCAGTAGTCCTGGGACAGGACCTGGAAACACCATATATTTT.

The chain links TRBV9 to TRBJ1-2; no reliable D call. There are 12 residues in the CDR3. V lost 4 bases, J lost 8 bases, and 12 bases lay in between. Germline V gene sequence: CDR1 SGDLS, CDR2 YYNGEE. The CDR3 coding sequence is TGTGCCAGCAGCCCCTGGTCCGAGGGCTACACCTTC. This codes for CASSPWSEGYTF.

This chain connects TRBV12-3 or TRBV12-4 to TRBJ1-3; D gene uncertain. CDR3 length equals 11 residues. The V gene lost 5 bases and the J gene lost 10 bases, with 9 bases spanning the gap. CDR3 coding DNA: TGTGCCAGCAGTCTCACCCCTACCATATATTTT. It translates to CASSLTPTIYF.

The CDR3 reads CASSITGQGISGANVLTF. The CDR3 DNA reads as TGTGCCAGTAGTATAACCGGACAGGGTATCTCCGGGGCCAACGTCCTGACTTTC. The chain uses TRBV19 and TRBJ2-6, with 8 positions matching TRBD1. CDR1 and CDR2 (germline): LNHDA, SQIVND (reference sequence). V dropped 2 bases and J dropped 4; count of bases not matched to a gene: 10. The CDR3 covers 18 residues.

The V and J genes are TRBV28 and TRBJ2-1; D unclear. The CDR3 is 16 amino acids. Germline assignment: CDR1 MDHEN and CDR2 SYDVKM. Trimming left V 7 bases short and J 0 bases short, with 16 bases between. CDR3 nucleotides: TGTGCCAGCACCCCTGGTGGGCGGAGCTCCTACAATGAGCAGTTCTTC. Its translation: CASTPGGRSSYNEQFF.

This clone was seen a few times. This chain connects TRBV19 to TRBJ1-2, with D maybe TRBD1 (5 bases). The CDR3 extends over 14 amino acids. Looked up from germline, CDR1 is LNHDA and CDR2 is SQIVND (reference sequence). Deletions cut 6 bases from V and 4 bases from J, with 15 bases between. The CDR3 bases are TGTGCCAGTAGGCCCCCGGGACTTATCTATGGCTACACCTTC. Translation: CASRPPGLIYGYTF.

This clone was seen once. This chain uses TRBV21-1 with TRBJ2-7; the tabulated D call, TRBD2, remains unverified against the DNA. TRBV21-1 represents a pseudogene. The CDR3 loop spans 17 amino acids. This CDR3 is CASSKVPGEGIEDEQYF. CDR3 in DNA: TGTGCCAGCAGCAAAGTCCCAGGAGAGGGTATTGAGGACGAGCAGTACTTC.

This clone showed up just once. The chain joins TRBV7-9 to TRBJ1-5; 8 nucleotides match TRBD1. V lost 1 base and J lost 7; bases outside the gene matches: 9. CDR1 SEHNR and CDR2 FQNEAQ come from the germline V gene (reference sequence). The CDR3 covers 16 residues. In DNA form, the CDR3 reads TGTGCCAGCAGCTTAGGGACAGGGTCCATGAAGCAGCCCCAGCATTTT. Its translation is CASSLGTGSMKQPQHF. Based on the CDR3 plus reference TRBV7-9 and TRBJ1-5, the full variable domain is DTGVSQNPRHKITKRGQNVTFRCDPISEHNRLYWYRQTLGQGPEFLTYFQNEAQLEKSRLLSDRFSAERPKGSFSTLEIQRTEQGDSAMYLCASSLGTGSMKQPQHFGDGTRLSIL.

The chain recombines TRBV29-1 with TRBJ2-7, with D maybe TRBD1 (7 bases). The CDR3 extends over 17 amino acids. V shed 7 bases and J shed 5 bases, with 30 bases lying between them. Per the germline V gene, CDR1 is SQVTM and CDR2 is ANQGSEA. CDR3 sequence reads: CSATSGAGGPLIDEQYF. The CDR3 region has the DNA TGCAGCGCTACCTCGGGGGCAGGGGGGCCCTTAATCGACGAGCAGTACTTC.

The genes are TRBV3-1 (or the pseudogene TRBV3-2) and TRBJ1-3; 9 positions agree with TRBD1. Germline V gene sequence: CDR1 LGHDT, CDR2 YNNKEL (reference sequence). This CDR3 has 16 residues. After removal of 2 bases from V and 11 bases from J, the junction contained 13 bases not matched to a gene. This CDR3 reads CASSQNPGTGLSAIYF. CDR3 DNA sequence: TGTGCCAGCAGCCAAAACCCAGGGACAGGGCTCAGTGCCATATATTTT.

The chain combines TRBV29-1 with TRBJ1-2; D gene ambiguous. The V gene's germline CDR1 is SQVTM and CDR2 ANQGSEA. The CDR3 spans 13 residues. V shed 1 base and J shed 4 bases, with 10 bases lying between them. The CDR3 nucleotides read TGCAGCGTTGAAGTCCGAGGTCTCTATGGCTACACCTTC. As protein: CSVEVRGLYGYTF.

The chain uses TRBV2 and TRBJ2-2; D not certain. The germline gives CDR1 SNHLY, CDR2 FYNNEI. The CDR3 sequence is 15 residues long. Trimming took 3 bases from V and 0 from J, leaving 8 bases between them. The CDR3 reads CASSDHRTNTGELFF. For the CDR3, the DNA is TGTGCCAGCAGTGATCATAGAACGAACACCGGGGAGCTGTTTTTT.